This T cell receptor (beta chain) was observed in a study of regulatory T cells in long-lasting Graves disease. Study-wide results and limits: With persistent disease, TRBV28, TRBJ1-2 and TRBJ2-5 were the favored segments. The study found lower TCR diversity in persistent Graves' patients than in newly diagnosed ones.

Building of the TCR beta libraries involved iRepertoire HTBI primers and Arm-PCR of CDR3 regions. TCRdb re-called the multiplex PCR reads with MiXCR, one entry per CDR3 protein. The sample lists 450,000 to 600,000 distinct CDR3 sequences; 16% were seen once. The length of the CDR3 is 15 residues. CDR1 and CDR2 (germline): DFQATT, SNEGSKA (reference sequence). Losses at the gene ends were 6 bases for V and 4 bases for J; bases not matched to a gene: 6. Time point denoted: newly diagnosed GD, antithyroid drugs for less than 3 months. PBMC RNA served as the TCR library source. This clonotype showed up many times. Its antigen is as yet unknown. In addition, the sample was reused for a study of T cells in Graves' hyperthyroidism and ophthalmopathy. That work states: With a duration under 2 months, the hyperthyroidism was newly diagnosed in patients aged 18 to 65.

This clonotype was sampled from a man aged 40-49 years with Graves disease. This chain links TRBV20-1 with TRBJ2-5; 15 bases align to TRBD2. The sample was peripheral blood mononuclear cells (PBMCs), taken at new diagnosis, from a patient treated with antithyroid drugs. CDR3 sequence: CSATGLAGGRETQYF. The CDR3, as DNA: TGCAGTGCCACTGGACTAGCGGGAGGGAGAGAGACCCAGTACTTC.